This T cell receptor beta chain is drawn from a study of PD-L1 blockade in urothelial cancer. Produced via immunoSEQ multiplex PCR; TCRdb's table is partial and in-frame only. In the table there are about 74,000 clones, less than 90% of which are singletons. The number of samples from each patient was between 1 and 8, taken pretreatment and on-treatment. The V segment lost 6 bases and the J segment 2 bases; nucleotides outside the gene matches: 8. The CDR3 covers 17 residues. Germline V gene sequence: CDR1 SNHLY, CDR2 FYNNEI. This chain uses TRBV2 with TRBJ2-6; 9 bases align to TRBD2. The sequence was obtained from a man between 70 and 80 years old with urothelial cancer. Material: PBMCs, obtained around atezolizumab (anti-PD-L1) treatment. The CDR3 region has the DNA TGTGCCAGCAGGGGACCCTGGACTAGCGCTGGGGCCAACGTCCTGACTTTC. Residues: CASRGPWTSAGANVLTF.